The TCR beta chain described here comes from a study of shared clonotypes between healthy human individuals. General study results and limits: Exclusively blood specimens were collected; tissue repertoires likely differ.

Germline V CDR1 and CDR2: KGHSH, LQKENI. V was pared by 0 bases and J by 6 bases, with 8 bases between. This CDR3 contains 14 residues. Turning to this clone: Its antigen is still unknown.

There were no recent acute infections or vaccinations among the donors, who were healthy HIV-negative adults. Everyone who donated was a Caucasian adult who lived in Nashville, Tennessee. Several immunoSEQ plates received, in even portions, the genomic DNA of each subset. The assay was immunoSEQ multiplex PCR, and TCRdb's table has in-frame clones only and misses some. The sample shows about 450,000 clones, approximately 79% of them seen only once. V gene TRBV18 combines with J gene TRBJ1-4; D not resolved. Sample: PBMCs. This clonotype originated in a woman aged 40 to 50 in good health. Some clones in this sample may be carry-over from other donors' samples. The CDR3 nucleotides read TGTGCCAGCTCACCACCATTGCAGTATGAAAAACTGTTTTTT. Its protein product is CASSPPLQYEKLFF.